This T cell receptor (beta chain) was captured by sequencing in a study of blood T cell repertoires in COVID-19. The germline V and J ends were trimmed by 1 base and 6 bases, with 13 bases remaining between them. The germline V gene encodes CDR1 SEHNR and CDR2 FQNEAQ (reference sequence). CDR3 length: 14 residues. This clone turned up a few times. Authors' data handling: Nucleated cell counts were estimated from reference gene primer amplification. Method: immunoSEQ multiplex PCR; TCRdb's copy keeps in-frame clones and lacks some. That table furnishes V, J and clone size, whereas the DNA furnished D and trimming. The sample records 220,000 or so clones, over 65% being singletons.

Sequencing was done on a sample of PBMCs or T cells enriched from blood (not recorded which). This rearrangement joins TRBV7-9 to TRBJ2-7; the D gene is possibly TRBD2 (5 bases). The TCR originated in a woman aged 55-69 years who had recovered from COVID-19. The CDR3 reads CASSLEGSGFEQYF. CDR3 DNA: TGTGCCAGCAGCTTAGAGGGTTCGGGGTTCGAGCAGTACTTC. Full variable domain (rest looked up from reference TRBV7-9 and TRBJ2-7): DTGVSQNPRHKITKRGQNVTFRCDPISEHNRLYWYRQTLGQGPEFLTYFQNEAQLEKSRLLSDRFSAERPKGSFSTLEIQRTEQGDSAMYLCASSLEGSGFEQYFGPGTRLTVT.